These 18 T cell receptor beta chains came from one sample sequenced in a study of OX40 agonist ivuxolimab in advanced cancers. Only in-frame clones appear in the TCRdb table, and some are missing; sequencing was by immunoSEQ multiplex PCR. The sample shows tens of thousands of clones, roughly 84% of them seen only once. Source: CD4+ or CD8+ T cells sorted from blood, taken in a trial of the OX40 agonist ivuxolimab. The origin of the receptors is an adult with an advanced solid tumor such as melanoma, head and neck, liver or kidney cancer.

This clone was seen only a few times. V and J are TRBV2 and TRBJ2-1, with 7 bases identical to TRBD1. The CDR3 has 15 residues. Germline trimming cut 7 bases from V and 3 bases from J; bases unmatched to any gene: 9. Germline V gene lookup returns CDR1 SNHLY and CDR2 FYNNEI. The CDR3 nucleotides are TGTGCCAGCAATGTTGTGGGACAGAACTACAATGAGCAGTTCTTC. Translating it yields CASNVVGQNYNEQFF. Based on the CDR3 plus reference TRBV2 and TRBJ2-1, the full variable domain is EPEVTQTPSHQVTQMGQEVILRCVPISNHLYFYWYRQILGQKVEFLVSFYNNEISEKSEIFDDQFSVERPDGSNFTLKIRSTKLEDSAMYFCASNVVGQNYNEQFFGPGTRLTVL.

The chain uses TRBV5-4 and TRBJ2-7; D may be TRBD1 or TRBD2 (5 bases each). Trimming pared 0 bases from V and 4 bases from J, leaving 11 bases between. CDR3 length: 14 residues. In germline, CDR1 is SGHNT, CDR2 YYREEE (reference sequence). CDR3 residues: CASSLGGTLYEQYF. The CDR3 nucleotides read TGTGCCAGCAGCTTGGGGGGGACCCTTTACGAGCAGTACTTC.

This sequence joins TRBV5-1 and TRBJ2-5; TRBD2 agrees at 12 bases. Trimming cost V 0 bases and J 4 bases; bases outside gene matches: 7. The length of the CDR3 is 17 residues. Germline loops: CDR1 SGHRS, CDR2 YFSETQ. This chain's CDR3 is CASSLARLAGEGETQYF. The CDR3 DNA sequence: TGCGCCAGCAGCTTGGCACGACTAGCGGGAGAGGGAGAGACCCAGTACTTC.

V gene TRBV29-1 combines with J gene TRBJ1-2; a possible D gene is TRBD1 (5 bases). The CDR3 covers 14 residues. The germline gives CDR1 SQVTM, CDR2 ANQGSEA. V was pared by 2 bases and J by 8 bases, with 18 bases between. The CDR3 DNA reads as TGCAGCGTTGAAAGGAGGGAGGGTCGGGACGGCTACACCTTC. Encoded protein: CSVERREGRDGYTF.

The chain is built from TRBV2 and TRBJ1-1, with a weak D call TRBD1 (5 bases). The CDR3 has 13 residues. Germline values: CDR1 SNHLY, CDR2 FYNNEI. V lost 4 bases and J lost 1, with 7 bases in between. The CDR3 here is CASSGDRNTEAFF. The CDR3 coding sequence is TGTGCCAGCAGTGGTGACAGGAACACTGAAGCTTTCTTT.

J is TRBJ1-5 and V is TRBV19; the match to TRBD1 covers 7 bases. V dropped 5 bases and J dropped 1; count of bases not matched to a gene: 14. The CDR3 has 18 amino acids. The germline V gene encodes CDR1 LNHDA and CDR2 SQIVND (reference sequence). This chain's CDR3 is CASSAKGGTVSSNQPQHF. In DNA form, the CDR3 reads TGTGCCAGTAGTGCTAAGGGGGGGACAGTCTCCAGCAATCAGCCCCAGCATTTT.

The chain combines TRBV29-1 with TRBJ1-1; D is uncertain. Trimming stripped 7 bases from V and 5 bases from J, with 17 bases between. CDR3 length: 13 residues. CDR1 and CDR2 from the germline V gene are SQVTM and ANQGSEA. The CDR3 reads CSASGPVGTEAFF. Written as DNA, the CDR3 is TGCAGCGCCTCCGGGCCTGTGGGGACTGAAGCTTTCTTT.

The chain uses TRBV4-1 and TRBJ1-3; no reliable D call. In germline, CDR1 is MGHRA, CDR2 YSYEKL. This CDR3 spans 16 amino acids. V shed 3 bases and J shed 0 bases, with 12 bases lying between them. The CDR3 nucleotides are TGCGCCAGCAGCCACTCCAACTCGGGCTCTGGAAACACCATATATTTT. Translating it yields CASSHSNSGSGNTIYF.

The V and J genes are TRBV6-6 and TRBJ2-1; D unresolved. This CDR3 comprises 11 residues. The germline gives CDR1 MNHNY, CDR2 SVGAGI (reference sequence). V lost 6 bases to trimming and J lost 4 bases, with 4 bases between them. The CDR3 coding sequence is TGTGCCAGCAGAAATTACAATGAGCAGTTCTTC. Translation gives CASRNYNEQFF.

The genes are TRBV5-8 and TRBJ2-3, with D perhaps given as TRBD1 or TRBD2 (5 bases each). The CDR3 sequence is 14 residues long. Trimming removed 1 base at V and 4 bases at J, with 10 bases between. CDR1 is SGHTS, CDR2 YDEGEE, per germline. The CDR3 DNA reads as TGTGCCAGCAGCTTGACCGGGACCCCAGATACGCAGTATTTT. This codes for CASSLTGTPDTQYF.

With respect to this clone: This sample also contains other DNA sequences that code for the same CDR3. The chain joins TRBV25-1 to TRBJ2-2; no definite D call. V was trimmed by 3 bases and J by 1 base, leaving 9 bases between them. CDR3 length: 15 amino acids. The V gene's germline CDR1 is MGHDK and CDR2 SYGVNS. The CDR3 sequence: CASSDPGGNTGELFF. CDR3 nucleotide sequence: TGTGCCAGCAGTGACCCCGGCGGGAACACCGGGGAGCTGTTTTTT.

The chain's CDR3 is CASSEAGPTGELFF. The CDR3 DNA sequence: TGTGCCAGCAGTGAGGCAGGACCCACCGGGGAGCTGTTTTTT. J is TRBJ2-2 and V is TRBV6-1; D gene ambiguous. V was clipped by 3 bases and J by 4 bases, with 9 bases between them. This CDR3 has 14 amino acids. Germline V gene sequence: CDR1 MNHNS, CDR2 SASEGT.

The J gene is TRBJ1-5, the V gene TRBV19; weak D call: TRBD1 (5 bases). V was pared by 3 bases and J by 7 bases, with 13 bases between. The CDR3 consists of 14 residues. The germline V gene has CDR1 LNHDA and CDR2 SQIVND (reference sequence). The CDR3 DNA is TGTGCCAGTAGTATTTCGTCAGGGAACCAGCCCCAGCATTTT. This gives the protein CASSISSGNQPQHF.

The chain recombines TRBV7-6 with TRBJ1-2; D uncertain. V was clipped by 1 base and J by 3 bases, with 9 bases between them. This CDR3 is built from 14 residues. Germline V gives CDR1 SGHVS, CDR2 FNYEAQ. The CDR3 here is CASSLGHLDYGYTF. The CDR3 nucleotides read TGTGCCAGCAGCTTAGGACACTTGGACTATGGCTACACCTTC.

With respect to this clone: One junction end does not reproduce the germline sequence, and a read error may be involved. The chain is built from TRBV20-1 and TRBJ2-1; perhaps TRBD2 as D (5 bases). Germline CDR1 is DFQATT and CDR2 is SNEGSKA (reference sequence). The CDR3 contains 10 residues. The CDR3 spells CSAIANGQFF. As DNA, the CDR3 is TGCAGTGCTATAGCGAATGGGCAGTTCTTC.

The V gene is TRBV20-1, the J gene TRBJ1-2; a weak D match, TRBD1 (5 bases). Between the trimmed V and J ends, which lost 7 bases and 8 bases, there was a span of 14 bases. Germline lookup yields CDR1 DFQATT and CDR2 SNEGSKA (reference sequence). The CDR3 runs 11 residues. The CDR3, as DNA: TGCAGTGGTCAGGGAGGAAGCGGCTACACCTTC. It codes for CSGQGGSGYTF.

This clone has just one count. The rearrangement joins TRBV7-8 to TRBJ1-4; D is uncertain. The V gene lost 4 bases and the J gene lost 4 bases, with 10 bases spanning the gap. The CDR3 covers 14 residues. CDR1 is SGHVS and CDR2 is FQNEAQ in the germline V gene. CDR3 sequence reads: CASSSGHGNEKLFF. The CDR3 DNA reads as TGTGCCAGCAGCTCCGGGCACGGTAATGAAAAACTGTTTTTT.

V is TRBV6-5 and J is TRBJ2-7; no firm D call. Germline assignment: CDR1 MNHEY and CDR2 SVGAGI. The CDR3 is 13 residues long. Trimming removed 5 bases from V and 3 bases from J, with 11 bases in between. The CDR3 loop is CASSQGFLYEQYF. In DNA, the CDR3 is TGTGCCAGCAGTCAAGGTTTCCTCTACGAGCAGTACTTC.